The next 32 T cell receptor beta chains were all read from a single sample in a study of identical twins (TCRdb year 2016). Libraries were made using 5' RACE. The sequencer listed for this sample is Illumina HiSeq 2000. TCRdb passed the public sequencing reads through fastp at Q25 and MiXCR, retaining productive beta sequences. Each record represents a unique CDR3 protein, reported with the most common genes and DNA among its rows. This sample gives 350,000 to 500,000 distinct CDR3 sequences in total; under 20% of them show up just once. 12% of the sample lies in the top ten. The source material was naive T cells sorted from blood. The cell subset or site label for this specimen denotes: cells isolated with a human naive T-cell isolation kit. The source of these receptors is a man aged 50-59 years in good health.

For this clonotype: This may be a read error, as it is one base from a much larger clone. The CDR3 loop reads CDSSQAGVVTKNIQYF. The CDR3, as DNA: TGTGACAGCAGCCAAGCTGGGGTGGTTACCAAAAACATTCAGTACTTC. The gene calls are TRBV3-1 and TRBJ2-4; D is unresolved. The germline V gene encodes CDR1 LGHDT and CDR2 YNNKEL (reference sequence). The CDR3 runs to 16 residues.

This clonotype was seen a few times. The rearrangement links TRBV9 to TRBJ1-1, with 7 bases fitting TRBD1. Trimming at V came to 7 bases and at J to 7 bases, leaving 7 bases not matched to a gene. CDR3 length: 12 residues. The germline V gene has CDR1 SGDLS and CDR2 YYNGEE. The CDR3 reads CASGRTGVEAFF. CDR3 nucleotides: TGTGCCAGCGGCAGAACAGGGGTTGAAGCTTTCTTT. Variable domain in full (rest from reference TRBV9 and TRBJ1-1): DSGVTQTPKHLITATGQRVTLRCSPRSGDLSVYWYQQSLDQGLQFLIQYYNGEERAKGNILERFSAQQFPDLHSELNLSSLELGDSALYFCASGRTGVEAFFGQGTRLTVV.

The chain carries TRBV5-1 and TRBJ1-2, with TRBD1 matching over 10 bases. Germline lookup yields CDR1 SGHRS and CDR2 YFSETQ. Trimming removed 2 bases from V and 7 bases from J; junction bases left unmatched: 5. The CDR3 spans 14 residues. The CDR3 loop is CASSLGDRGFGYTF. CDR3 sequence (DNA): TGCGCCAGCAGCTTAGGGGACAGGGGATTTGGCTACACCTTC.

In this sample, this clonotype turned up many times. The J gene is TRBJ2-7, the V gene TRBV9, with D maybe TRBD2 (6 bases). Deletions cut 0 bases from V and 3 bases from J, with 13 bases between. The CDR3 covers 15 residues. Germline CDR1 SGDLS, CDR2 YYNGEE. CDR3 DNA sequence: TGTGCCAGCAGCGTAGGAGTAGCGGTCCTCTACGAGCAGTACTTC. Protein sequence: CASSVGVAVLYEQYF.

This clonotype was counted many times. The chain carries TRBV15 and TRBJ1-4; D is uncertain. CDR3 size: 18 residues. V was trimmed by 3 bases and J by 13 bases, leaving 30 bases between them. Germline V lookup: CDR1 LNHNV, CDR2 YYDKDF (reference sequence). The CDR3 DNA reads TGTGCCACCAGCAGCCACGACCTTTCAGGATGGGTCTTCTCGGGACTGTTTTTT. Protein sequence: CATSSHDLSGWVFSGLFF.

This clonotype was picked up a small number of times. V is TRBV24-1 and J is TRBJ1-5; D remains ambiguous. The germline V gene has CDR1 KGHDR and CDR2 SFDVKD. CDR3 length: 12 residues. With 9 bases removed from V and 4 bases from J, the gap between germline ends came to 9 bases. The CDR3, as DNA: TGTGCCACCGCTCACAGTAATCAGCCCCAGCATTTT. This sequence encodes CATAHSNQPQHF.

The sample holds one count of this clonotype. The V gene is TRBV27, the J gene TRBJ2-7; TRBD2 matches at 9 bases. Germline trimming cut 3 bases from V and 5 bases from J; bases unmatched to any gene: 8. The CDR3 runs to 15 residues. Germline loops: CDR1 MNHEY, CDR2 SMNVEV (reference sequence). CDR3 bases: TGTGCCAGCAGTTTTAGCGGGAGCATTTCCCACGAGCAGTACTTC. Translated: CASSFSGSISHEQYF.

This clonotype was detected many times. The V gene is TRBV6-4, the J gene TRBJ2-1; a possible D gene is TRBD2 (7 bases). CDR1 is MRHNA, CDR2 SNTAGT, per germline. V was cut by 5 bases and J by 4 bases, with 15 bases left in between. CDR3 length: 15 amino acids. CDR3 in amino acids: CASSPGGGRYNEQFF. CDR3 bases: TGTGCCAGCAGTCCCGGGGGCGGGAGATACAATGAGCAGTTCTTC.

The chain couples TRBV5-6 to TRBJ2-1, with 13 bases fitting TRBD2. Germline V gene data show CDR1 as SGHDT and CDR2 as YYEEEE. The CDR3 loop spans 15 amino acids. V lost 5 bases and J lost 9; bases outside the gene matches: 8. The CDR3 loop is CASSPGLAGRSEQFF. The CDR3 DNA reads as TGTGCCAGCAGTCCGGGACTAGCGGGACGGAGTGAGCAGTTCTTC. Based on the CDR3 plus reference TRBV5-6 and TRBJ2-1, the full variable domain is DAGVTQSPTHLIKTRGQQVTLRCSPKSGHDTVSWYQQALGQGPQFIFQYYEEEERQRGNFPDRFSGHQFPNYSSELNVNALLLGDSALYLCASSPGLAGRSEQFFGPGTRLTVL.

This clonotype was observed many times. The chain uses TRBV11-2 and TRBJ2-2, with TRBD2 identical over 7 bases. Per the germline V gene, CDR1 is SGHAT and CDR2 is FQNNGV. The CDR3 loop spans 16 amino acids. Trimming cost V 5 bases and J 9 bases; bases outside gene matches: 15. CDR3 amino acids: CASSLVRTSNGRELFF. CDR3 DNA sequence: TGTGCCAGCAGCCTTGTAAGGACTAGTAACGGCCGGGAGCTGTTTTTT.

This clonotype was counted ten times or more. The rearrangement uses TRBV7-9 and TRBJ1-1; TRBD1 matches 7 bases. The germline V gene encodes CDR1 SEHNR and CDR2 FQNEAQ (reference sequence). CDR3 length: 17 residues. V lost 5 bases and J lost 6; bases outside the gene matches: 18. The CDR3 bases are TGTGCCAGCAGCCAGCCGGACAGGATGCTTCGACGTTCTGAAGCTTTCTTT. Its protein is CASSQPDRMLRRSEAFF.

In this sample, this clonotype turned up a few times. The DNA of the CDR3 is TGTGCCAGCACCGAAGGACCCCTTGGCTCCTATGGCTACACCTTC. This codes for CASTEGPLGSYGYTF. The rearrangement uses TRBV28 and TRBJ1-2; no definite D call. The V gene's germline CDR1 is MDHEN and CDR2 SYDVKM. V lost 7 bases to trimming and J lost 4 bases, with 19 bases between them. CDR3 length equals 15 residues.

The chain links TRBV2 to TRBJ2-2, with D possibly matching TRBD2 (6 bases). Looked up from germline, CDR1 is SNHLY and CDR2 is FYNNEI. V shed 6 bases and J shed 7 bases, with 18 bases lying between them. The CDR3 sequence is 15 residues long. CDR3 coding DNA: TGTGCCAGCAGCCCTCTATCGGGAGAACTCGGGGAGCTGTTTTTT. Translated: CASSPLSGELGELFF.

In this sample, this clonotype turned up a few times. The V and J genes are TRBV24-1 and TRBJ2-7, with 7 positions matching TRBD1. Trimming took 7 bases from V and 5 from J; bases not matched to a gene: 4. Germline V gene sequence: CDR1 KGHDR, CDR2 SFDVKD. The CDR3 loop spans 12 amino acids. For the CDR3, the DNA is TGTGCCACCAGCGTGACAGGGAACGAGCAGTACTTC. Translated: CATSVTGNEQYF.

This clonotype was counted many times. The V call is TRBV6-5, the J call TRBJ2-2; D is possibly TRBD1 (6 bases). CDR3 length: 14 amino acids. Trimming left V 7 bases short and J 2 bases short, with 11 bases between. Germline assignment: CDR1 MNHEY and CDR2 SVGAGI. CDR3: CASIRQVNTGELFF. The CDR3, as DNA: TGTGCCAGCATTAGACAGGTTAACACCGGGGAGCTGTTTTTT.

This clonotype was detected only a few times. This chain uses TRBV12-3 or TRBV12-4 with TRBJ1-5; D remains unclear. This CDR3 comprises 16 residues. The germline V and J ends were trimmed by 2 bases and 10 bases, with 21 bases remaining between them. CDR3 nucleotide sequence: TGTGCCAGCAGTTTACAACCCGGGAGGCAAATCAGCCCCCAGCATTTT. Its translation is CASSLQPGRQISPQHF.

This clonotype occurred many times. CDR3: CASSSPPGTSGGFFYNEQFF. CDR3 DNA sequence: TGCGCCAGCAGCTCCCCCCCCGGGACTAGCGGGGGATTTTTCTACAATGAGCAGTTCTTC. V usage is TRBV5-1 and J usage is TRBJ2-1; 14 positions match TRBD2. The CDR3 has 20 amino acids. Germline values: CDR1 SGHRS, CDR2 YFSETQ. V shed 3 bases and J 3 bases; nucleotides not matched to a gene: 14.

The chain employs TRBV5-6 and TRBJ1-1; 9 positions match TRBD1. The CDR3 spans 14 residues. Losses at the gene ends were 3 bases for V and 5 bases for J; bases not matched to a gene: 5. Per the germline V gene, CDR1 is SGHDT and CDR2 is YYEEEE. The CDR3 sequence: CASSYRGQGTEAFF. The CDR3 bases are TGTGCCAGCAGCTACCGCGGACAGGGGACTGAAGCTTTCTTT.

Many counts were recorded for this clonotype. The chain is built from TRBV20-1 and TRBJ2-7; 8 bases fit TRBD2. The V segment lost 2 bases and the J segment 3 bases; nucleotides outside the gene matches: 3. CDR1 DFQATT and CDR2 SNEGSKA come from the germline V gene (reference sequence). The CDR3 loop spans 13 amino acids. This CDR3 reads CSARRLAGYEQYF. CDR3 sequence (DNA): TGCAGTGCTAGAAGGCTAGCGGGCTACGAGCAGTACTTC.

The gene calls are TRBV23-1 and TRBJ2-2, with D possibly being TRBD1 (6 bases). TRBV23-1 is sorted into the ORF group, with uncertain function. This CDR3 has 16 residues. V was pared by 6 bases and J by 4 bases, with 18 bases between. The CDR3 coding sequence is TGCGCCAGCAGCCCTCGAGGAACCAGGGGCACCGGGGAGCTGTTTTTT. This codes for CASSPRGTRGTGELFF.

This CDR3 is CASSQRPGGHQPQHF. The CDR3 DNA follows: TGCGCCAGCAGCCAAAGGCCAGGGGGCCATCAGCCCCAGCATTTT. V and J are TRBV4-1 and TRBJ1-5; the match to TRBD1 covers 8 bases. Germline CDR1 is MGHRA and CDR2 is YSYEKL. V dropped 2 bases and J dropped 5; count of bases not matched to a gene: 5. The CDR3 is 15 residues long.

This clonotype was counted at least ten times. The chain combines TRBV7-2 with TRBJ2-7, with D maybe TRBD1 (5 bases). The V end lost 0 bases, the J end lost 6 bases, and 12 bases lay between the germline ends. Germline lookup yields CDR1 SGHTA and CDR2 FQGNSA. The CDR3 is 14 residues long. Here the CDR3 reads CASSLAIGTGEQYF. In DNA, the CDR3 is TGTGCCAGCAGCTTAGCGATTGGCACAGGCGAGCAGTACTTC. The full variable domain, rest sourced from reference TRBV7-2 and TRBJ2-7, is GAGVSQSPSNKVTEKGKDVELRCDPISGHTALYWYRQSLGQGLEFLIYFQGNSAPDKSGLPSDRFSAERTGGSVSTLTIQRTQQEDSAVYLCASSLAIGTGEQYFGPGTRLTVT.

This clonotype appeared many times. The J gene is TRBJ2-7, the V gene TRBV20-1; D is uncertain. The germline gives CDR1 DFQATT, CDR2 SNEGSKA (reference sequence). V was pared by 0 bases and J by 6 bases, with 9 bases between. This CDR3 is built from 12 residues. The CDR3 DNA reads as TGCAGTGCTAGAGATCTGAGTTCCGAGCAGTACTTC. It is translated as CSARDLSSEQYF.

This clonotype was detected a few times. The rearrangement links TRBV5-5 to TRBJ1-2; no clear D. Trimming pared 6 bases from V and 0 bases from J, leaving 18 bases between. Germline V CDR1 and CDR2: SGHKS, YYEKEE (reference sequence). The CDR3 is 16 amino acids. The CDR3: CASISWTHETNYGYTF. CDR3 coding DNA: TGTGCCAGCATTTCTTGGACTCACGAGACTAACTATGGCTACACCTTC.

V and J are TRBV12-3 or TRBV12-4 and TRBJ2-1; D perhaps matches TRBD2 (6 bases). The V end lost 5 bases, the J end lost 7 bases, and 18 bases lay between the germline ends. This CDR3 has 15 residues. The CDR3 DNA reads TGTGCCAGCAGTCTGGGGACTGGAATTCAGAATGAGCAGTTCTTC. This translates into CASSLGTGIQNEQFF.

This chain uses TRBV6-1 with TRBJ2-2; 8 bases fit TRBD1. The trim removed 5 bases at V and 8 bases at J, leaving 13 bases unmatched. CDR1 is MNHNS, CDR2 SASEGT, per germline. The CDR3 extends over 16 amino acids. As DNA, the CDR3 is TGTGCCAGCAGTCGAATGGGGCAGGGGGCAGGTGGGGAGCTGTTTTTT. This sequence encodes CASSRMGQGAGGELFF.

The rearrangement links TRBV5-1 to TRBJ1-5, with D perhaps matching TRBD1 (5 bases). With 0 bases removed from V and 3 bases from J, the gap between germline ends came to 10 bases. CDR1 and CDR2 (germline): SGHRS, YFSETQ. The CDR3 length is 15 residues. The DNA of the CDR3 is TGCGCCAGCAGCTTGGATGTGGGGGACAATCAGCCCCAGCATTTT. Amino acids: CASSLDVGDNQPQHF.

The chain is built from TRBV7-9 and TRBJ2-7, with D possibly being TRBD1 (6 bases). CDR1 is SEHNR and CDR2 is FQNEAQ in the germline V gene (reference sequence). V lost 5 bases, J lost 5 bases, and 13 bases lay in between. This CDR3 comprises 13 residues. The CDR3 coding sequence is TGTGCCAGCAGCACAGGGCTCGAGGACGAGCAGTACTTC. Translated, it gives CASSTGLEDEQYF.

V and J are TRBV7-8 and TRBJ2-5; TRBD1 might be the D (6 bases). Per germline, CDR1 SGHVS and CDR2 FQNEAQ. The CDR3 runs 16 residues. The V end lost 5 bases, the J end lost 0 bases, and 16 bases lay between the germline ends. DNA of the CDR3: TGTGCCAGCAGCCAAGCCTATGGGACAAACCAAGAGACCCAGTACTTC. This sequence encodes CASSQAYGTNQETQYF.

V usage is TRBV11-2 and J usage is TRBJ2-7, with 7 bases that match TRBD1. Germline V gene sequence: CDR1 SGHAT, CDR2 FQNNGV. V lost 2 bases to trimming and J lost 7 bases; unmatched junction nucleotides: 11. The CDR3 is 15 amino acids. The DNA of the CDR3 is TGTGCCAGCAGCTTAACAGGGGTTGCTTCTAGGGAGCAGTACTTC. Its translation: CASSLTGVASREQYF.

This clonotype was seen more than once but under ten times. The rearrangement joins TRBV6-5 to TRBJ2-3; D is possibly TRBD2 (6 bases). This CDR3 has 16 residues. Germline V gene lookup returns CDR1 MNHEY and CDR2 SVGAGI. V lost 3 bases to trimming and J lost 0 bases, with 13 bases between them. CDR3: CASSYRLAASTDTQYF. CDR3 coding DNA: TGTGCCAGCAGTTATCGGTTAGCGGCGAGCACAGATACGCAGTATTTT.

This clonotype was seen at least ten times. CDR3: CASSQRTPSNQPQHF. DNA for the CDR3: TGTGCCAGCAGCCAAAGGACACCGAGCAATCAGCCCCAGCATTTT. This sequence joins TRBV21-1 and TRBJ1-5. TRBV21-1 is noted as a pseudogene. The length of the CDR3 is 15 residues.